Listed below are T cell receptor beta chains from one sample, sequenced in a study of shared clonotypes between healthy human individuals. Profiling relied on immunoSEQ multiplex PCR, and the TCRdb table lists in-frame clones only, not all of them. Among about 590,000 clones listed, 95% to 96% were seen once. Material: naive CD8+ T cells sorted from blood. The receptor source for this set is a woman aged 25 to 39 in good health. Each CDR3 is given with its conserved first and last residue. The order of the fields is V gene, J gene, clone size, D gene, CDR3 length, CDR3 DNA, CDR3 protein. A D gene is named only where the DNA matches it firmly. Rows give clone size only sometimes, using once, few, many, or a class for an expanded clone.

TRBV14	TRBJ2-7	NA	NA	15	TGTGCCAGCAGCCAAGAAGGTTGGGCTTTGGACGAGCAGTACTTC	CASSQEGWALDEQYF
TRBV27	TRBJ1-1	NA	TRBD1	19	TGTGCCAGCAGTACGACAAACGGGACAGGGGGCTATAGGAACACTGAAGCTTTCTTT	CASSTTNGTGGYRNTEAFF
TRBV27	TRBJ1-5	NA	NA	13	TGTGCCAGCAGTTTATGGGCAAATCAGCCCCAGCATTTT	CASSLWANQPQHF
TRBV5-1	TRBJ2-4	NA	TRBD2	13	TGCGCCAGCAGCTCAGTGACTAGCGACATTCAGTACTTC	CASSSVTSDIQYF
TRBV27	TRBJ2-7	NA	TRBD2	14	TGTGCCAGCAGTTTACTAGCGGGAGGCGGCGAGCAGTACTTC	CASSLLAGGGEQYF
TRBV6-1	TRBJ2-2	few	TRBD2	16	TGTGCCAGCAGAGAACTAGCGGAGCCTTCCCCCGGGGAGCTGTTTTTT	CASRELAEPSPGELFF
TRBV28	TRBJ2-7	NA	TRBD2	15	TGTGCCAGCAGTCCCTTAGTAGCGGGCCCCTACGAGCAGTACTTC	CASSPLVAGPYEQYF
TRBV4-1	TRBJ2-7	NA	NA	14	TGCGCCAGCAGCCACATAGGGTGGAGCTACGAGCAGTACTTC	CASSHIGWSYEQYF
TRBV11-2	TRBJ2-7	NA	NA	14	TGTGCCAGCAGCTTAGATCCGCCGCCCTACGAGCAGTACTTC	CASSLDPPPYEQYF
TRBV21-1	TRBJ2-7	NA	NA	15	TGTGCCAGTGGCAGAGGAGTGATAGTATCCTACGAGCAGTACTTC	CASGRGVIVSYEQYF
TRBV9	TRBJ1-5	NA	NA	15	TGTGCCAGCAGCCTAAACGATTATAGCAATCAGCCCCAGCATTTT	CASSLNDYSNQPQHF
TRBV4-2	TRBJ2-5	NA	NA	16	TGTGCCAGCAGCCAAGATTCAGGCAGAATGCAAGAGACCCAGTACTTC	CASSQDSGRMQETQYF
TRBV6-7	TRBJ2-4	NA	TRBD2	14	TGTGCCAGCAGTACGGGACTAGAGTTCGACATTCAGTACTTC	CASSTGLEFDIQYF
TRBV1	TRBJ2-5	NA	NA	16	TGCACCAGCAGCCAAGATCTAGCGGGAGGCGGAGAGACCCAGTACTTC	CTSSQDLAGGGETQYF
TRBV27	TRBJ1-1	NA	NA	15	TGTGCCAGCAGCCCTGGGAGCATCATGAACACTGAAGCTTTCTTT	CASSPGSIMNTEAFF
TRBV27	TRBJ1-2	once	TRBD1	13	TGTGCCACCAGAACAGGGGGCGCGAATGGCTACACCTTC	CATRTGGANGYTF
TRBV6-5	TRBJ2-1	NA	NA	15	TGTGCCAGCAGTTACTCGATGGCTAGCCTCAATGAGCAGTTCTTC	CASSYSMASLNEQFF
TRBV7-3	TRBJ2-2	NA	TRBD2	17	TGTGCCAGCAGCTTAAGCGGGAGGCCTAGCGACACCGGGGAGCTGTTTTTT	CASSLSGRPSDTGELFF
TRBV2	TRBJ2-7	NA	NA	12	TGTGCCAGCAGTGAGAGAGGTTACGAGCAGTACTTC	CASSERGYEQYF
TRBV27	TRBJ2-7	NA	TRBD2	14	TGTGCCAGCAGTTTGGCTAGCGGGAGCTACGAGCAGTACTTC	CASSLASGSYEQYF
TRBV10-3	TRBJ2-7	NA	TRBD1	15	TGTGCCATCAGTGGGGGTGGACAGGGATCCTACGAGCAGTACTTC	CAISGGGQGSYEQYF
TRBV28	TRBJ2-7	NA	NA	14	TGTGCCAGCAGTCCCGGGACATGGGCCCGAGAGCAGTACTTC	CASSPGTWAREQYF
TRBV28	TRBJ2-7	NA	NA	13	TGTGCCAGCAGTTTATATGGGATCTACGAGCAGTACTTC	CASSLYGIYEQYF